A single sample gave rise to the 26 T cell receptor beta chains below, sequenced in a study of read filtering for tumor transcriptome and immune sequencing. The library was built from about 370 ng RNA with molecular barcoded adaptors for alpha/delta and beta/gamma chains. TCRdb independently ran MiXCR on the reads; one entry per CDR3 protein. The data contain nearly 60,000 distinct CDR3 sequences, approximately 13% of them seen just once; the ten biggest clones take up 16%. Sequences were obtained from a population of CD138-negative cells sorted from bone marrow. The source of these receptors is a donor aged 40 or over with multiple myeloma.

This clonotype was seen a handful of times. A much larger clone differs from this one at a single base, so this may be a read error. The J gene is TRBJ1-1, the V gene TRBV5-5; no firm D call. Trimming removed 2 bases at V and 1 base at J, with 15 bases between. CDR3 size: 16 residues. Germline assignment: CDR1 SGHKS and CDR2 YYEKEE (reference sequence). The CDR3: CASSLWEYTENTEAFF. CDR3 coding DNA: TGTGCCAGCAGCTTATGGGAGTACACCGAGAACACTGAAGCTTTCTTT.

This clonotype was seen ten or more times. The V gene is TRBV5-1, the J gene TRBJ2-6; D uncertain. Trimming left V 0 bases short and J 0 bases short, with 13 bases between. CDR1 is SGHRS and CDR2 is YFSETQ in the germline V gene. The CDR3 is 18 residues long. The CDR3 sequence is CASSLVASPSSGANVLTF. The CDR3 bases are TGCGCCAGCAGCTTGGTGGCTTCGCCTTCCTCTGGGGCCAACGTCCTGACTTTC. Looking up the rest from reference TRBV5-1 and TRBJ2-6 gives the full variable domain: KAGVTQTPRYLIKTRGQQVTLSCSPISGHRSVSWYQQTPGQGLQFLFEYFSETQRNKGNFPGRFSGRQFSNSRSEMNVSTLELGDSALYLCASSLVASPSSGANVLTFGAGSRLTVL.

This clonotype has at least ten counts. This sequence joins TRBV6-1 and TRBJ1-1; the D gene is possibly TRBD1 (5 bases). The CDR3 has 12 amino acids. Trimming pared 11 bases from V and 3 bases from J, leaving 13 bases between. From germline, CDR1 is MNHNS and CDR2 SASEGT. The CDR3 DNA reads TGTGCCGGTCGAGGGGATTACACTGAAGCTTTCTTT. It translates to CAGRGDYTEAFF.

This clonotype showed up many times. The rearrangement uses TRBV6-2 or TRBV6-3 and TRBJ2-1; D may match TRBD1 or TRBD2 (6 bases each). Looked up from germline, CDR1 is MNHEY and CDR2 is SVGEGT. The CDR3 totals 13 residues. Trimming pared 6 bases from V and 10 bases from J, leaving 16 bases between. This CDR3 is CASRRQGGGEQFF. In DNA, the CDR3 is TGTGCCAGCAGACGTCAAGGGGGAGGCGAGCAGTTCTTC.

The chain recombines TRBV7-3 with TRBJ2-5, with D perhaps assigned TRBD1 or TRBD2 (6 bases each). Germline V gene sequence: CDR1 SGHTA, CDR2 FQGTGA. The V end lost 5 bases, the J end lost 2 bases, and 18 bases lay between the germline ends. The length of the CDR3 is 16 residues. In DNA, the CDR3 is TGTGCCAGCAGCCCCCATGGGGGGCGGCCGCAAGAGACCCAGTACTTC. Translating it yields CASSPHGGRPQETQYF. The variable domain in full, completed from reference TRBV7-3 and TRBJ2-5, reads GAGVSQTPSNKVTEKGKYVELRCDPISGHTALYWYRQSLGQGPEFLIYFQGTGAADDSGLPNDRFFAVRPEGSVSTLKIQRTERGDSAVYLCASSPHGGRPQETQYFGPGTRLLVL.

This clonotype was seen many times. The V gene is TRBV24-1, the J gene TRBJ2-1, with no clear D. The germline CDR1 and CDR2 sequences are KGHDR and SFDVKD. Trimming shortened V by 5 bases and J by 0 bases, and 4 bases separated the two germline ends. The CDR3 covers 13 residues. The CDR3 DNA sequence: TGTGCCACCAGTGGAGGCTCCTACAATGAGCAGTTCTTC. Its translation: CATSGGSYNEQFF.

V is TRBV2 and J is TRBJ2-7; 9 bases match TRBD1. The CDR3 is 14 amino acids. V was clipped by 6 bases and J by 7 bases; unmatched bases: 10. Germline CDR1 SNHLY, CDR2 FYNNEI. CDR3 DNA sequence: TGTGCCAGCAGAATGGGGACAGGGCCAGGAGAGCAGTACTTC. Residues: CASRMGTGPGEQYF.

In its sample, this clonotype was seen many times. The chain recombines TRBV12-5 with TRBJ2-3; D is unclear. Germline CDR1 is LGHNT and CDR2 is FRNRAP. The CDR3 runs 12 residues. Trimming removed 6 bases at V and 4 bases at J, with 8 bases between. The DNA of the CDR3 is TGTGCTAGTGGCCCTCGACCAGATACGCAGTATTTT. This encodes CASGPRPDTQYF. Full variable domain (outside the CDR3, taken from reference TRBV12-5 and TRBJ2-3): DARVTQTPRHKVTEMGQEVTMRCQPILGHNTVFWYRQTMMQGLELLAYFRNRAPLDDSGMPKDRFSAEMPDATLATLKIQPSEPRDSAVYFCASGPRPDTQYFGPGTRLTVL.

In this sample, this clonotype turned up many times. The chain uses TRBV5-1 and TRBJ2-5, with a tentative D call TRBD2 (6 bases). V lost 3 bases to trimming and J lost 9 bases, with 15 bases between them. Germline V gives CDR1 SGHRS, CDR2 YFSETQ. The CDR3 runs to 13 residues. The CDR3 DNA reads TGCGCCAGCAGCTGGACTCAGTCGGGGGCCCAGTACTTC. Translation gives CASSWTQSGAQYF.

This clonotype was picked up many times. The CDR3 bases are TGTGCCAGCAGCTATCAACACAGGGATTTCAATCAGCCCCAGCATTTT. Protein sequence: CASSYQHRDFNQPQHF. This sequence joins TRBV7-8 and TRBJ1-5; TRBD1 might be the D (6 bases). The CDR3 is made up of 16 amino acids. The V and J ends lost 4 bases and 3 bases respectively, with 16 bases between them. Germline CDR1 and CDR2: SGHVS and FQNEAQ.

This clonotype was seen at least ten times. The V gene is TRBV28, the J gene TRBJ2-6; a weak D match, TRBD1 (6 bases). The CDR3 is 18 residues long. Germline CDR1 MDHEN, CDR2 SYDVKM. V lost 4 bases and J 0 bases, leaving 16 bases between the germline ends. The CDR3 reads CASSSQTGLSSGANVLTF. Here the CDR3 DNA reads TGTGCCAGCAGTTCCCAGACAGGTTTGAGCTCTGGGGCCAACGTCCTGACTTTC.

In its sample, this clonotype is medium-sized. The chain couples TRBV3-1 to TRBJ2-1; 8 bases align to TRBD2. The CDR3 is made up of 20 amino acids. The germline V gene encodes CDR1 LGHDT and CDR2 YNNKEL (reference sequence). Unmatched junction bases numbered 17, after V lost 4 bases and J lost 0 bases. The CDR3 nucleotides are TGTGCCAGCAGCCTAAGCTATGGCGGGGGGCCCCAAAACTCCTACAATGAGCAGTTCTTC. Protein sequence: CASSLSYGGGPQNSYNEQFF.

The sample holds many counts of this clonotype. This chain joins TRBV30 and TRBJ2-5, with TRBD2 identical over 11 bases. The CDR3 totals 13 residues. Looked up from germline, CDR1 is GTSNPN and CDR2 is SVGIG (reference sequence). The V and J ends lost 8 bases and 1 base, in that order; junction bases with no gene match: 3. The CDR3 sequence: CAGTSGGQETQYF. CDR3 coding DNA: TGTGCCGGAACTAGCGGGGGCCAAGAGACCCAGTACTTC.

Turning to this clonotype: A clone one base away is much larger, so this may be a read error. The chain employs TRBV2 and TRBJ2-1, with TRBD2 matching over 9 bases. This CDR3 comprises 14 residues. Looked up from germline, CDR1 is SNHLY and CDR2 is FYNNEI. The CDR3 loop is CASRFVAGVNGQFF. CDR3 DNA sequence: TGTGCCAGCAGATTTGTAGCGGGGGTGAATGGGCAGTTCTTC.

There are a few counts of this clonotype. This rearrangement joins TRBV7-9 to TRBJ1-4; perhaps TRBD1 as D (5 bases). Trimming shortened V by 2 bases and J by 10 bases, and 14 bases separated the two germline ends. The germline V gene has CDR1 SEHNR and CDR2 FQNEAQ (reference sequence). CDR3 size: 14 residues. Written as DNA, the CDR3 is TGTGCCAGCAGCTTATCAGCATCTAGGGGAAAACTGTTTTTT. Its protein is CASSLSASRGKLFF.

Ten or more counts support this clonotype. The rearrangement joins TRBV28 to TRBJ2-3, with a weak D call TRBD1 (5 bases). V gave up 4 bases and J gave up 1 base, with 15 bases separating them. Germline lookup yields CDR1 MDHEN and CDR2 SYDVKM. The CDR3 is made up of 16 amino acids. The CDR3, as DNA: TGTGCCAGCAGTTCCCCTGGGGAAGGGGGCACAGATACGCAGTATTTT. Protein product: CASSSPGEGGTDTQYF.

This clonotype was observed at least ten times. The CDR3 DNA follows: TGTGCCAGCACCCCAGGGGCGGGGCACACAGATACGCAGTATTTT. It translates to CASTPGAGHTDTQYF. V usage is TRBV9 and J usage is TRBJ2-3, with D possibly being TRBD1 or TRBD2 (6 bases each). Germline V gene lookup returns CDR1 SGDLS and CDR2 YYNGEE. This CDR3 has 15 amino acids. The V end lost 6 bases, the J end lost 2 bases, and 16 bases lay between the germline ends. Supplemented by reference TRBV9 and TRBJ2-3, the full variable domain reads DSGVTQTPKHLITATGQRVTLRCSPRSGDLSVYWYQQSLDQGLQFLIQYYNGEERAKGNILERFSAQQFPDLHSELNLSSLELGDSALYFCASTPGAGHTDTQYFGPGTRLTVL.

This clonotype was observed at least ten times. This CDR3 is CASSVRPSGGLETEAFF. Here the CDR3 DNA reads TGTGCCAGCAGCGTAAGGCCCTCTGGGGGGCTGGAGACTGAAGCTTTCTTT. The chain joins TRBV9 to TRBJ1-1; a weak D match, TRBD1 (6 bases). V gave up 1 base and J gave up 5 bases, with 21 bases separating them. The CDR3 consists of 17 residues. The germline CDR1 and CDR2 sequences are SGDLS and YYNGEE.

This clonotype was seen at least ten times. The chain links TRBV5-4 to TRBJ2-1; a possible D gene is TRBD2 (6 bases). Germline assignment: CDR1 SGHNT and CDR2 YYREEE (reference sequence). Trimming removed 6 bases at V and 2 bases at J, with 15 bases between. There are 15 residues in the CDR3. The CDR3 coding sequence is TGTGCCAGCACCGAGACTAGTTCGACCTACAATGAGCAGTTCTTC. Translated: CASTETSSTYNEQFF.

This clonotype was seen repeatedly, ten times or more. The chain employs TRBV7-8 and TRBJ1-1; D is uncertain. CDR3 length equals 14 residues. Trimming took 1 base from V and 0 from J, leaving 6 bases between them. Per the germline V gene, CDR1 is SGHVS and CDR2 is FQNEAQ. The CDR3 nucleotides are TGTGCCAGCAGCTTAGAGATAGTGAACACTGAAGCTTTCTTT. As protein: CASSLEIVNTEAFF.

This clonotype was detected ten times or more. The chain couples TRBV2 to TRBJ1-4; D is unresolved. V was shortened by 6 bases and J by 0 bases, with 8 bases between the two germline ends. Germline CDR1 and CDR2: SNHLY and FYNNEI. The CDR3 runs to 14 residues. The CDR3 is CASSGLATNEKLFF. In DNA, the CDR3 is TGTGCCAGCAGCGGACTCGCAACTAATGAAAAACTGTTTTTT.

This clonotype was detected ten times or more. This sequence joins TRBV7-9 and TRBJ2-1; unclear D gene. The germline CDR1 and CDR2 sequences are SEHNR and FQNEAQ (reference sequence). The CDR3 has 12 amino acids. V dropped 1 base and J dropped 10 bases, with 8 bases sitting between them. CDR3 residues: CASSLVPREQFF. In DNA form, the CDR3 reads TGTGCCAGCAGCTTAGTTCCCCGCGAGCAGTTCTTC.

This rearrangement joins TRBV5-6 to TRBJ2-3; D not resolved. Germline V lookup: CDR1 SGHDT, CDR2 YYEEEE. The V gene lost 5 bases and the J gene lost 4 bases, with 11 bases spanning the gap. This CDR3 contains 13 residues. This CDR3 reads CASRLGSADTQYF. CDR3 bases: TGTGCCAGCAGGTTAGGGTCCGCAGATACGCAGTATTTT.

This clonotype was counted ten times or more. The chain links TRBV20-1 to TRBJ2-3; D is ambiguous. V was trimmed by 4 bases and J by 0 bases, leaving 8 bases between them. Germline V CDR1 and CDR2: DFQATT, SNEGSKA (reference sequence). There are 13 residues in the CDR3. CDR3 in amino acids: CSAKGTSTDTQYF. The DNA for the CDR3 is TGCAGTGCTAAGGGCACTAGCACAGATACGCAGTATTTT.

This clonotype was observed at least ten times. The chain joins TRBV29-1 to TRBJ2-2; D not certain. The V end lost 4 bases, the J end lost 4 bases, and 13 bases lay between the germline ends. The CDR3 has 14 residues. Per germline, CDR1 SQVTM and CDR2 ANQGSEA. The CDR3 region has the DNA TGCAGCGTTGTCTTAAGGCGTACCACCGGGGAGCTGTTTTTT. Its protein is CSVVLRRTTGELFF.

Worth noting for this clonotype: It may be a read error: a sequence one base away is much more abundant. V and J are TRBV7-3 and TRBJ1-3; D gene uncertain. CDR3 length equals 13 residues. Germline CDR1 is SGHTA and CDR2 is FQGTGA. The germline V and J ends were trimmed by 2 bases and 4 bases, with 6 bases remaining between them. The CDR3 here is CASSLPLGNTIYF. DNA of the CDR3: TGTGCCAGCAGCTTACCACTCGGAAACACCATATATTTT.